This T cell receptor (beta chain) was obtained from a study of monozygotic twins with inflammatory bowel disease. Findings of the study overall: Healthy co-twins had higher TCRbeta inverse Simpson diversity than their IBD twins. In these data, no single strong IBD-associated signal or clonotype received support.

Looked up from germline, CDR1 is SGHRS and CDR2 is YFSETQ. This CDR3 is built from 14 residues. cDNA for each sample came from eight separate reactions. Reprocessing the 5' RACE reads, TCRdb reports a single entry for every CDR3 protein and omits DNA. In total, the table holds approximately 420,000 distinct CDR3 sequences. With respect to this clonotype: Antigen specificity is unknown.

Unsorted whole blood yielded the total RNA, with T cells left unselected. Source material: blood. The V gene is TRBV5-1, the J gene TRBJ2-2; TCRdb lists TRBD1, though no DNA is available to test this call. This TCR derives from a human donor with ulcerative colitis or Crohn's disease, or a healthy co-twin of an affected twin (not recorded which). Here the CDR3 reads CASNRVTNTGELFF.